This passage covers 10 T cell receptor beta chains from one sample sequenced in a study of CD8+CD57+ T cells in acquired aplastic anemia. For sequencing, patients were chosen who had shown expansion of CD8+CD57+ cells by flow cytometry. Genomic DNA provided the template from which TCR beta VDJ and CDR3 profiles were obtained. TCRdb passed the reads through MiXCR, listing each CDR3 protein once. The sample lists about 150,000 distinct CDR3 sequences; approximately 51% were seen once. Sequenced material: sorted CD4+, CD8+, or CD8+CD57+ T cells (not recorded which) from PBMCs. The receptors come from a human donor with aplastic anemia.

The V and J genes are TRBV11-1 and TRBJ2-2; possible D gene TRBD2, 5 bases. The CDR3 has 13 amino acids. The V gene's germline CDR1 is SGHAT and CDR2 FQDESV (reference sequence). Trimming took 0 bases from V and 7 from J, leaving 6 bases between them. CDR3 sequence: CASSLAGDGELFF. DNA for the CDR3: TGTGCCAGCAGCTTAGCGGGAGACGGGGAGCTGTTTTTT. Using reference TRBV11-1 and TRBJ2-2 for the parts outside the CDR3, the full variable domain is EAEVAQSPRYKITEKSQAVAFWCDPISGHATLYWYRQILGQGPELLVQFQDESVVDDSQLPKDRFSAERLKGVDSTLKIQPAELGDSAMYLCASSLAGDGELFFGEGSRLTVL.

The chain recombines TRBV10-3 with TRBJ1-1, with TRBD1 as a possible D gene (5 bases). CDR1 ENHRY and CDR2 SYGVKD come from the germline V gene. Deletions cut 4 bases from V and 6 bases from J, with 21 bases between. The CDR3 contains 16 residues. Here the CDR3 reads CAISGLAGGAGAEAFF. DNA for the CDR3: TGTGCCATCAGTGGGCTAGCGGGGGGAGCGGGGGCTGAAGCTTTCTTT.

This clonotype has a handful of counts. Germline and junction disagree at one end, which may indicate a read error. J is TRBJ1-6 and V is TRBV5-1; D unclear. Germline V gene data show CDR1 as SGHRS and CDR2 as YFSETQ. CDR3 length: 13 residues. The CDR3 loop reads CASRSDLGAPLHF. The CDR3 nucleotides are TGCGCTAGCAGGTCGGATTTAGGCGCACCCCTCCACTTT. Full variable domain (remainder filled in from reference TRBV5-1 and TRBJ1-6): KAGVTQTPRYLIKTRGQQVTLSCSPISGHRSVSWYQQTPGQGLQFLFEYFSETQRNKGNFPGRFSGRQFSNSRSEMNVSTLELGDSALYLCASRSDLGAPLHFGNGTRLTVT.

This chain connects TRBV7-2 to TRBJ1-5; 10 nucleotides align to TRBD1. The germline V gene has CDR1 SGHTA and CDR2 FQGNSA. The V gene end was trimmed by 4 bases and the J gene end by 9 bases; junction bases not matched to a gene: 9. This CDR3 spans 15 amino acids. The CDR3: CASSSGTGERGPQHF. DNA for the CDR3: TGTGCCAGCAGCTCTGGGACAGGGGAACGGGGGCCCCAGCATTTT.

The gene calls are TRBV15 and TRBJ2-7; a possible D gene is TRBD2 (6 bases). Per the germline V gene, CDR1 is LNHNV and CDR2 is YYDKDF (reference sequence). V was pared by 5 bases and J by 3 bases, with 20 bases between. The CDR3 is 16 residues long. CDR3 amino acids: CATSSTGGTANYEQYF. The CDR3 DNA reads TGTGCCACCAGCTCCACGGGCGGGACGGCAAACTACGAGCAGTACTTC.

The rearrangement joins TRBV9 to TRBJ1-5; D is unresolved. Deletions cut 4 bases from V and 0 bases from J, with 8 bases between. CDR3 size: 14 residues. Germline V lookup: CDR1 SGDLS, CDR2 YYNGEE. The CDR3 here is CASSSSYSNQPQHF. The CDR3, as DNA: TGTGCCAGCAGCTCCTCTTATAGCAATCAGCCCCAGCATTTT. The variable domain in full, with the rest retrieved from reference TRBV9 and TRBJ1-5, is DSGVTQTPKHLITATGQRVTLRCSPRSGDLSVYWYQQSLDQGLQFLIQYYNGEERAKGNILERFSAQQFPDLHSELNLSSLELGDSALYFCASSSSYSNQPQHFGDGTRLSIL.

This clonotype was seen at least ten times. The CDR3 DNA follows: TGTGCCAGCAGCGAGTGGACCAATGAGCAGTTCTTC. Its translation: CASSEWTNEQFF. V gene TRBV7-6 combines with J gene TRBJ2-1; D ambiguous. The germline V gene encodes CDR1 SGHVS and CDR2 FNYEAQ. The ends were cut back, 5 bases at V and 6 bases at J, with 8 bases in the middle. The CDR3 has 12 amino acids. Variable domain in full (rest from reference TRBV7-6 and TRBJ2-1): GAGVSQSPRYKVTKRGQDVALRCDPISGHVSLYWYRQALGQGPEFLTYFNYEAQQDKSGLPNDRFSAERPEGSISTLTIQRTEQRDSAMYRCASSEWTNEQFFGPGTRLTVL.

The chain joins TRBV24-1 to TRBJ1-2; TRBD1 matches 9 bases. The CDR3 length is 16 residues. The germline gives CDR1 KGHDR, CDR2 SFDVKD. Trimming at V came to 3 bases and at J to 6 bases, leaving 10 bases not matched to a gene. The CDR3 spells CATSDTKGTGLNGYTF. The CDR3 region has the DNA TGTGCCACCAGTGATACCAAGGGGACAGGGCTCAATGGCTACACCTTC.

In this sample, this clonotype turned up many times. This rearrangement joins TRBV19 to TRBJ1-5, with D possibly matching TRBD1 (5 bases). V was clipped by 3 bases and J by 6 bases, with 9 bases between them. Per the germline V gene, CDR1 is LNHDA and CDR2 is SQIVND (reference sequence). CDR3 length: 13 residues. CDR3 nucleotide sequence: TGTGCCAGTAGTATGGGGGGGGGTCAGCCCCAGCATTTT. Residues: CASSMGGGQPQHF.

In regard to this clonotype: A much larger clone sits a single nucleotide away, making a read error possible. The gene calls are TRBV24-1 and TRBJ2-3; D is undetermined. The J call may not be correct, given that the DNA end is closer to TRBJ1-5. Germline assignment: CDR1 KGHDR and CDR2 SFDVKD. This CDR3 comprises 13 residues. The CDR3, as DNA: TGTGCCAGTTCGCGGAGGGCAAGCCATACGCAGCATTTT. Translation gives CASSRRASHTQHF.